This TCR beta chain was recovered during a study of blood T cell repertoires in COVID-19. Study at large: T cells, B-cell-depleted T cells, or PBMCs supplied cDNA or gDNA.

There are 11 residues in the CDR3. Trimming cost V 6 bases and J 10 bases; bases outside gene matches: 5. Germline CDR1 MDHEN, CDR2 SYDVKM. Clones were read by immunoSEQ multiplex PCR, and TCRdb kept only the in-frame ones, dropping some. Of approximately 290,000 clones listed, roughly 89% are singletons. This clonotype was sampled from a woman younger than 30 with acute COVID-19. The material sequenced was PBMCs or T cells enriched from blood (not recorded which). The J gene is TRBJ1-1, the V gene TRBV28; 7 nucleotides match TRBD1. The DNA for the CDR3 is TGTGCCAGCAGATTTAGGGGGCCAGCTTTCTTT. It yields the protein CASRFRGPAFF.